A selection of T cell receptor beta chains follows, all from one sample in a study of cytomegalovirus exposure and HLA in healthy donors. Produced via immunoSEQ multiplex PCR; TCRdb's table is partial and in-frame only. There are 130,000 to 150,000 clones in the sample; over 70% occur only once, and approximately 1% lies in the top ten. Material for sequencing was PBMCs. The origin of the receptors is a man aged 18 to 35 in good health and CMV-seronegative. The CDR3 runs from the conserved cysteine through the conserved F or W. The order of the fields is J gene, D gene, V gene, clone size, CDR3 protein, CDR3 DNA. The D gene is left open where the match is weak. A clone size is listed for some rows: how often the clone was seen (once, few, many), or a class if it is expanded.

TRBJ1-2	-	TRBV7-2	-	CASSSGLIYGYTF	TGTGCCAGCAGCTCGGGACTGATCTACGGCTACACCTTC
TRBJ1-1	TRBD1	TRBV12-5	-	CASGLAGQVDEAFF	TGTGCTAGTGGTTTGGCCGGACAGGTCGATGAAGCTTTCTTT
TRBJ2-2	TRBD2	TRBV6-5	-	CASSYTSSGYTGELFF	TGTGCCAGCAGTTACACGTCTAGCGGCTACACCGGGGAGCTGTTTTTT
TRBJ2-7	TRBD1	TRBV6-6	few	CASTETGVSSYEQYF	TGTGCCAGCACGGAGACAGGGGTTTCGTCCTACGAGCAGTACTTC
TRBJ1-4	TRBD1	TRBV5-4	-	CASSGGQGRGTNEKLFF	TGTGCCAGCAGCGGGGGACAGGGGCGGGGAACTAATGAAAAACTGTTTTTT
TRBJ2-7	-	TRBV2	-	CASSEQGIGTYEQYF	TGTGCCAGCAGTGAACAGGGAATAGGCACCTACGAGCAGTACTTC
TRBJ2-7	-	TRBV15	-	CATSRESWGRGYEQYF	TGTGCCACCAGCAGAGAAAGTTGGGGCAGGGGCTACGAGCAGTACTTC
TRBJ2-6	TRBD1	TRBV18	few	CASSPRQGRSGANVLTF	TGTGCCAGCTCACCACGACAGGGACGCTCTGGGGCCAACGTCCTGACTTTC
TRBJ1-2	-	TRBV4-2	-	CASSQGREEGYTF	TGTGCCAGCAGCCAAGGTAGAGAGGAGGGCTACACCTTC
TRBJ1-1	-	TRBV5-1	few	CASKPGQMNTEAFF	TGCGCCAGCAAGCCAGGGCAAATGAACACTGAAGCTTTCTTT
TRBJ2-7	-	TRBV21-1	once	CASSKSAHSLYEQYF	TGTGCCAGCAGCAAATCCGCCCACAGTTTATACGAGCAGTACTTC
TRBJ1-3	-	TRBV12-5	-	CASGLEEVNENTIYF	TGTGCTAGTGGTTTGGAGGAGGTTAACGAAAACACCATATATTTT
TRBJ1-3	-	TRBV7-2	once	CASSLATTGNTIYF	TGTGCCAGCAGCTTAGCGACTACTGGAAACACCATATATTTT
TRBJ1-2	TRBD1	TRBV14	once	CASSHAGTGKLGYYGYTF	TGTGCCAGCAGCCACGCCGGGACAGGGAAGTTGGGGTACTATGGCTACACCTTC
TRBJ1-3	-	TRBV7-9	-	CASSRAGTSRNTIYF	TGTGCCAGCAGCCGTGCCGGGACAAGTAGAAACACCATATATTTT
TRBJ1-2	-	TRBV5-5	once	CASSLDGNYGYTF	TGTGCCAGCAGCTTGGACGGGAACTATGGCTACACCTTC
TRBJ1-2	-	TRBV14	once	CASSQDSGRTYGYTF	TGTGCCAGCAGCCAAGATTCCGGGAGAACCTATGGCTACACCTTC
TRBJ2-3	-	TRBV4-3	-	CASSQDLNRAEEQYF	TGCGCCAGCAGCCAGGACCTAAACAGGGCAGAAGAGCAGTATTTT
TRBJ1-1	-	TRBV13	-	CASSSPGNHPNTEAFF	TGTGCCAGCAGCTCACCCGGGAATCATCCGAACACTGAAGCTTTCTTT
TRBJ2-7	TRBD1	TRBV5-6	-	CASSPPGQGGSYEQYF	TGTGCCAGCAGCCCCCCGGGACAGGGTGGGTCCTACGAGCAGTACTTC
TRBJ2-1	TRBD2	TRBV5-4	-	CASTVTSGVPSSYNEQFF	TGTGCCAGCACCGTTACTAGCGGGGTCCCGAGCTCCTACAATGAGCAGTTCTTC
TRBJ2-3	TRBD1	TRBV5-1	-	CASSLEGQGPDTQYF	TGCGCCAGCAGCTTGGAGGGACAGGGTCCAGATACGCAGTATTTT
TRBJ1-4	TRBD1	TRBV4-3	few	CASSQDRVLNEKLFF	TGCGCCAGCAGCCAGGACAGGGTGTTAAATGAAAAACTGTTTTTT
TRBJ2-3	TRBD2	TRBV29-1	-	CSVERTSGGQSTDTQYF	TGCAGCGTTGAACGAACTAGCGGGGGCCAAAGTACAGATACGCAGTATTTT
TRBJ1-1	-	TRBV6-1	-	CASSGQGTPEAFF	TGTGCCAGCAGCGGCCAGGGGACCCCTGAAGCTTTCTTT
TRBJ1-4	-	TRBV2	few	CASSGRGLFF	TGTGCCAGCAGTGGAAGGGGACTGTTTTTT
TRBJ1-6	TRBD1	TRBV5-1	few	CASSSTGVPNSPLHF	TGCGCCAGCAGCTCGACAGGGGTGCCGAATTCACCCCTCCACTTT
TRBJ1-2	-	TRBV4-3	-	CASSQDSRTAGTIGYTF	TGCGCCAGCAGCCAAGACAGCAGGACAGCCGGAACTATTGGCTACACCTTC
TRBJ2-1	-	TRBV19	-	CASSNRVHEQFF	TGTGCCAGTAGTAACAGGGTCCATGAGCAGTTCTTC
TRBJ1-5	TRBD1	TRBV18	-	CASSLRTGAGNQPQHF	TGTGCCAGCTCACTTCGGACAGGGGCGGGCAATCAGCCCCAGCATTTT
TRBJ1-2	-	TRBV7-2	-	CASSLGLDSYGYTF	TGTGCCAGCAGCTTAGGACTTGACAGTTATGGCTACACCTTC
TRBJ2-7	TRBD1	TRBV9	-	CASSVGTGDTPYEQYF	TGTGCCAGCAGCGTAGGAACAGGGGATACACCCTACGAGCAGTACTTC
TRBJ1-6	-	TRBV7-2	few	CASSLGVPSSYNSPLHF	TGTGCCAGCAGCTTAGGGGTCCCTAGCTCCTATAATTCACCCCTCCACTTT
TRBJ1-5	-	TRBV7-2	-	CASSPGANQPQHF	TGTGCCAGCTCTCCCGGAGCAAATCAGCCCCAGCATTTT
TRBJ2-2	TRBD2	TRBV5-1	-	CASSPEWRGGITGELFF	TGCGCCAGCAGCCCTGAATGGCGGGGGGGTATCACCGGGGAGCTGTTTTTT
TRBJ1-2	-	TRBV13	-	CASSFLQGMDYGYTF	TGTGCCAGCAGCTTTCTACAGGGAATGGACTATGGCTACACCTTC
TRBJ1-3	TRBD1	TRBV18	-	CASSPDRGSGNTIYF	TGTGCCAGCTCACCAGACAGGGGCTCTGGAAACACCATATATTTT
TRBJ2-7	-	TRBV30	-	CAWGGTAFSYEQYF	TGTGCCTGGGGGGGGACCGCTTTCTCCTACGAGCAGTACTTC
TRBJ1-6	-	TRBV30	-	CAWSVRDGRDSPLHF	TGTGCCTGGAGTGTCCGGGACGGGAGAGATTCACCCCTCCACTTT
TRBJ2-3	-	TRBV7-9	-	CSSSLEQQFTDTQYF	TGTTCCAGCAGCTTAGAGCAACAGTTCACAGATACGCAGTATTTT